This T cell receptor beta chain was captured by sequencing in a study of blood T cell repertoires in COVID-19. This clone was detected only once. TCRdb keeps only in-frame clones here, not all; method: immunoSEQ multiplex PCR. The table lists 400,000 to 550,000 clones, roughly 87% of them singletons, with roughly 1.8% in the top ten. This CDR3 has 13 residues. Germline CDR1 and CDR2: MGHDK and SYGVNS. The V gene lost 6 bases and the J gene lost 5 bases, with 14 bases spanning the gap. This receptor was obtained from a young woman with acute COVID-19. V usage is TRBV25-1 and J usage is TRBJ2-7, with D possibly matching TRBD2 (6 bases). The sample was PBMCs or T cells enriched from blood (not recorded which). The CDR3 DNA reads as TGTGCCAGCAGAATGGGGGGTTTACACGAGCAGTACTTC. Its translation: CASRMGGLHEQYF.